This passage covers 18 T cell receptor beta chains from one sample sequenced in a study of blood T cells in healthy people across ages. The second PCR ran about 6 to 11 cycles with a sample-barcoded 5' primer and J-beta primers. TCRdb re-analysed the 5' RACE reads in MiXCR, keeping a single row per CDR3 protein. In the table there are approximately 810,000 distinct CDR3 sequences, 30% to 45% of which are singletons. Sequences were obtained from blood. These receptors all stem from a man aged 18 to 30 in good health.

The rearrangement uses TRBV9 and TRBJ2-1; 8 bases align to TRBD2. The ends lost 0 bases at V and 2 bases at J; junction bases unmatched: 13. Germline V gene sequence: CDR1 SGDLS, CDR2 YYNGEE. The CDR3 consists of 19 residues. CDR3 nucleotide sequence: TGTGCCAGCAGCGTAGATGTAGACTTCGGGGGGGGGGCCTACAATGAGCAGTTCTTC. Its protein is CASSVDVDFGGGAYNEQFF.

In regard to this clonotype: At one of its ends the junction is not consistent with the germline gene, which may arise from a read error. This chain connects TRBV5-5 to TRBJ2-3, with 10 nucleotides matching TRBD2. There are 19 residues in the CDR3. CDR1 and CDR2 from the germline V gene are SGHKS and YYEKEE (reference sequence). The CDR3 sequence is CANSSQRGGLIKFTDTQYF. Here the CDR3 DNA reads TGTGCCAACAGCTCCCAGCGGGGGGGCCTTATTAAATTCACAGATACGCAGTATTTT.

The chain combines TRBV27 with TRBJ2-1; D remains ambiguous. The CDR3 covers 16 residues. Germline lookup yields CDR1 MNHEY and CDR2 SMNVEV (reference sequence). Trimming took 3 bases from V and 5 from J, leaving 17 bases between them. The CDR3 protein is CASSLLVGTANNEQFF. CDR3 sequence (DNA): TGTGCCAGCAGTTTGCTTGTTGGAACAGCGAACAATGAGCAGTTCTTC.

This sequence joins TRBV20-1 and TRBJ1-3; D gene unclear. The V gene lost 0 bases and the J gene lost 2 bases, with 5 bases spanning the gap. The germline gives CDR1 DFQATT, CDR2 SNEGSKA (reference sequence). CDR3 length: 13 residues. The CDR3: CSARDPAGNTIYF. As DNA, the CDR3 is TGCAGTGCTAGAGATCCAGCTGGAAACACCATATATTTT.

This clonotype has ten or more counts. The rearrangement joins TRBV12-3 or TRBV12-4 to TRBJ2-1; 11 bases are shared with TRBD2. The V segment lost 3 bases and the J segment 2 bases; nucleotides outside the gene matches: 0. The CDR3 is made up of 15 amino acids. The CDR3, as DNA: TGTGCCAGCAGTTTTAGCGGGGGGGCCTACAATGAGCAGTTCTTC. Translated: CASSFSGGAYNEQFF.

The V call is TRBV9, the J call TRBJ1-1; 7 nucleotides align to TRBD1. CDR3 size: 14 residues. V shed 4 bases, J shed 7 bases, and the junction held 10 bases outside the gene matches. In germline, CDR1 is SGDLS, CDR2 YYNGEE. The CDR3 spells CASSPGGTGIEAFF. In DNA form, the CDR3 reads TGTGCCAGCAGCCCAGGGGGAACAGGGATTGAAGCTTTCTTT.

This clonotype was found a few times. The chain joins TRBV7-2 to TRBJ2-1; a possible D gene is TRBD2 (6 bases). The germline gives CDR1 SGHTA, CDR2 FQGNSA. V was pared by 6 bases and J by 4 bases, with 16 bases between. The CDR3 contains 15 residues. CDR3: CASSSLTRAYNEQFF. The CDR3 nucleotides are TGTGCCAGCAGTTCCCTGACTAGGGCATACAATGAGCAGTTCTTC.

This clonotype showed up many times. The genes are TRBV4-2 and TRBJ2-7; the D gene is possibly TRBD2 (6 bases). From germline, CDR1 is LGHNA and CDR2 YNFKEQ. CDR3 length: 15 amino acids. Between the trimmed V and J ends, which lost 3 bases and 0 bases, there was a span of 12 bases. CDR3 DNA: TGTGCCAGCAGCCAGCCCGGGACTTCCTCCTACGAGCAGTACTTC. Amino acids: CASSQPGTSSYEQYF.

The gene calls are TRBV6-6 and TRBJ2-1; D may be TRBD1 (6 bases). Trimming removed 7 bases from V and 0 bases from J, with 16 bases in between. Germline V gene lookup returns CDR1 MNHNY and CDR2 SVGAGI (reference sequence). The CDR3 covers 16 residues. The CDR3, as DNA: TGTGCCAGCAAACTGTGGGACACCAGCTCCTACAATGAGCAGTTCTTC. Amino acids: CASKLWDTSSYNEQFF.

The chain uses TRBV18 and TRBJ2-5, with 7 nucleotides matching TRBD1. CDR1 is KGHSH, CDR2 LQKENI, per germline. The CDR3 covers 16 residues. Trimming took 2 bases from V and 9 from J; bases not matched to a gene: 15. CDR3 bases: TGTGCCAGCTCACCAGGGACAGTGGGCAACTTCACGGCCCAGTACTTC. Residues: CASSPGTVGNFTAQYF.

This chain uses TRBV5-1 with TRBJ2-7, with D possibly being TRBD1 (6 bases). The CDR3 contains 13 residues. CDR1 SGHRS and CDR2 YFSETQ come from the germline V gene. V shed 5 bases and J shed 4 bases, with 13 bases lying between them. Here the CDR3 reads CASSTGQWYEQYF. CDR3 in DNA: TGCGCCAGCAGTACCGGACAGTGGTACGAGCAGTACTTC.

Concerning this clonotype: This may stem from a read error, because a much larger clone lies one nucleotide away. The gene calls are TRBV6-2 or TRBV6-3 and TRBJ2-1, with D unresolved. The J call may be in error: the DNA end matches TRBJ2-7 better. CDR1 and CDR2 from the germline V gene are MNHEY and SVGEGT. The CDR3 is made up of 13 amino acids. The CDR3 coding sequence is TGTGCCAGCAGTCAATTCCTATACAATGAGCAGTACTTC. It yields the protein CASSQFLYNEQYF.

Concerning this clonotype: This clone may be a read error of a much larger clone one base away. The CDR3 coding sequence is TGTGCCAGCAGCCAATCCCCCGATGTAGCGGAGGCAGATACGCAGTATTTT. It yields the protein CASSQSPDVAEADTQYF. The chain joins TRBV4-2 to TRBJ2-3; maybe TRBD2 (6 bases). Germline CDR1 reads LGHNA; CDR2 reads YNFKEQ. V was shortened by 2 bases and J by 4 bases, with 19 bases between the two germline ends. The CDR3 spans 17 residues.

This chain uses TRBV29-1 with TRBJ2-6; the D call may be TRBD1 or TRBD2 (7 bases each). The length of the CDR3 is 13 residues. Germline values: CDR1 SQVTM, CDR2 ANQGSEA. The CDR3 loop is CRPGGGGANVLTF. The CDR3 nucleotides are TGCAGACCAGGGGGGGGCGGGGCCAACGTCCTGACTTTC.

This clonotype has just one count. The V and J genes are TRBV2 and TRBJ2-3, with TRBD2 identical over 8 bases. The J segment lost 5 bases and the V segment lost 5 bases, leaving 9 bases of the junction unmatched. Germline values: CDR1 SNHLY, CDR2 FYNNEI. This CDR3 has 15 residues. This chain's CDR3 is CASSWDGGGQDTQYF. DNA of the CDR3: TGTGCCAGCAGTTGGGACGGGGGGGGCCAAGATACGCAGTATTTT.

The J gene is TRBJ2-3, the V gene TRBV7-8; D is ambiguous. The V end was cut by 3 bases, the J end by 7 bases, with 5 bases between. Germline V gene lookup returns CDR1 SGHVS and CDR2 FQNEAQ. CDR3 length equals 11 residues. In DNA, the CDR3 is TGTGCCAGCAGCTTTTTGTATACGCAGTATTTT. Translating it yields CASSFLYTQYF.

This clonotype has only a few counts. The chain joins TRBV4-1 to TRBJ2-7, with D possibly matching TRBD1 (8 bases). The germline CDR1 and CDR2 sequences are MGHRA and YSYEKL. The germline V and J ends were trimmed by 2 bases and 5 bases, with 19 bases remaining between them. The CDR3 spans 16 residues. The CDR3 loop is CASSQLREDRVHEQYF. The CDR3, as DNA: TGCGCCAGCAGCCAACTCCGGGAGGACAGGGTCCACGAGCAGTACTTC.

Written as DNA, the CDR3 is TGCAGTGCTAAAAGGACAGCGAACACCGGGGAGCTGTTTTTT. This gives the protein CSAKRTANTGELFF. The chain couples TRBV20-1 to TRBJ2-2; TRBD1 might be the D (6 bases). The germline V and J ends were trimmed by 4 bases and 0 bases, with 9 bases remaining between them. The CDR3 contains 14 residues. Germline V gene sequence: CDR1 DFQATT, CDR2 SNEGSKA (reference sequence).